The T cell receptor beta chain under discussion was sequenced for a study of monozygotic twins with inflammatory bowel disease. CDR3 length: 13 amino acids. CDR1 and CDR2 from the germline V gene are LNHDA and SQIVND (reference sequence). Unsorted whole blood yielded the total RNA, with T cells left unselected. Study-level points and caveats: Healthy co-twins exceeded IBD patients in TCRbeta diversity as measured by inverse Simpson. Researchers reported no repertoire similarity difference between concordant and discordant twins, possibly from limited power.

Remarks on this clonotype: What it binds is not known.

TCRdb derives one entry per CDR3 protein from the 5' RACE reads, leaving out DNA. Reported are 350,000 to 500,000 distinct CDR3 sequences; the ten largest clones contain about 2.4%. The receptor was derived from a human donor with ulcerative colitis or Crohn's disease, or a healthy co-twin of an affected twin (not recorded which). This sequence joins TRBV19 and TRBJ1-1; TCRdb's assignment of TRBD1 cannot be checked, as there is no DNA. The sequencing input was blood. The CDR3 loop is CASAGQAYTEAFF.